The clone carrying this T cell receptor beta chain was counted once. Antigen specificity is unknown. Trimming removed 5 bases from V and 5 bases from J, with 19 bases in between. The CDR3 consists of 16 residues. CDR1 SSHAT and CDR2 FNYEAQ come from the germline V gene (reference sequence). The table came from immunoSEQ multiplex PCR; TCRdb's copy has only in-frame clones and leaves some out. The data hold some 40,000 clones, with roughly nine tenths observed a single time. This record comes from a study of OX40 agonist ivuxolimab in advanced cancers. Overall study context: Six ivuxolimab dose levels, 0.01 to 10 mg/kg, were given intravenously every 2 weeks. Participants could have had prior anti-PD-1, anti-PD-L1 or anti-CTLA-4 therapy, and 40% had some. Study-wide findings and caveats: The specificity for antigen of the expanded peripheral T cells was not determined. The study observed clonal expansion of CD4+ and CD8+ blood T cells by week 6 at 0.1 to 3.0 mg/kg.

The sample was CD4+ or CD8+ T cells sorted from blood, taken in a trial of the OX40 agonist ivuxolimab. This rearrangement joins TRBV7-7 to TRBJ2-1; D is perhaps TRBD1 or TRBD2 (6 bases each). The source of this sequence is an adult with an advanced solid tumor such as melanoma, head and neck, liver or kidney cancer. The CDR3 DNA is TGTGCCAGCAGCGCAAAGATGTGGGGGGCAGACAATGAGCAGTTCTTC. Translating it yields CASSAKMWGADNEQFF.